Included here is one T cell receptor beta chain sequence, with context. Antigen specificity is unknown. RNA was isolated and reverse transcribed to cDNA, the sequencing template. Using immunoSEQ multiplex PCR, the repertoire was profiled, and TCRdb retains in-frame clones only, with some absent. The sample carries 150,000 or so clones, around 87% recorded once. The CDR3 loop spans 14 amino acids. V trimming: 2 bases; J trimming: 2 bases; junction bases outside the gene matches: 2. From germline, CDR1 is SGHTS and CDR2 YDEGEE. These data are taken from a study of CD8+ T cells in alopecia areata. The wider study: Among treated patients, oral tofacitinib was administered at 5 to 10 mg twice daily. Overall study findings and caveats: Since there was just one nonresponder, nobody can yet say how baseline CD8+ expansion ties to response. Tofacitinib significantly decreased scalp clonality and expanded CD8+ clones among top 100.

Indicated treatment: oral pan-JAK inhibitor, 5-10 mg twice daily. This receptor was taken from a human donor with alopecia areata. Sequencing used CD8+ T cells sorted from blood, obtained at week 4, from a patient treated with tofacitinib. The V gene is TRBV5-8, the J gene TRBJ2-7, with 9 bases aligning to TRBD1. The CDR3 DNA is TGTGCCAGCAGCTTCGGGACAGGGACCTACGAGCAGTACTTC. Encoded protein: CASSFGTGTYEQYF.